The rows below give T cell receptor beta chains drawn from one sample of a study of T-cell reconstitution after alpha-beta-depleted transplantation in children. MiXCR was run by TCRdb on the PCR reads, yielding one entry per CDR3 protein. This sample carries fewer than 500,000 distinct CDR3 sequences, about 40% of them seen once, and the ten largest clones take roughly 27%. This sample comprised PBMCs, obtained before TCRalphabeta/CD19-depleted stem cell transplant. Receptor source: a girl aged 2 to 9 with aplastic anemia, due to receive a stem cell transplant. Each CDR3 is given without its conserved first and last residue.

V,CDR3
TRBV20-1,SARDQGSPSSCEQY
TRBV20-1,SATRDISFSYNEQF
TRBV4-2,SSSQEGSANYGYT
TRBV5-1,ASSLAPAEGTGELF
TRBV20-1,CARTSGRAPSVYEQY
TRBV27,ASSPRGRVGTSRFGEQF
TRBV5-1,ASSPGTGVLLSGANVLT
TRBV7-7,ASSLGLPGQGSDTQY
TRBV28,ASSQGAEQY
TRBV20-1,SAIGSSYNEQF
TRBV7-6,ASSLDTGAKGEQY
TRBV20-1,SARPSGRGTDTQY
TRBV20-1,SARTSGAGGTDTQY
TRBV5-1,ASSKTLTGTNTEAF
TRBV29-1,SVERGTQY
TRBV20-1,SAPNGADTQY
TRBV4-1,ASSQVLKYNEQF
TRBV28,ASSFPGTGYEHY
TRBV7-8,ASSLGTGGSQPQH